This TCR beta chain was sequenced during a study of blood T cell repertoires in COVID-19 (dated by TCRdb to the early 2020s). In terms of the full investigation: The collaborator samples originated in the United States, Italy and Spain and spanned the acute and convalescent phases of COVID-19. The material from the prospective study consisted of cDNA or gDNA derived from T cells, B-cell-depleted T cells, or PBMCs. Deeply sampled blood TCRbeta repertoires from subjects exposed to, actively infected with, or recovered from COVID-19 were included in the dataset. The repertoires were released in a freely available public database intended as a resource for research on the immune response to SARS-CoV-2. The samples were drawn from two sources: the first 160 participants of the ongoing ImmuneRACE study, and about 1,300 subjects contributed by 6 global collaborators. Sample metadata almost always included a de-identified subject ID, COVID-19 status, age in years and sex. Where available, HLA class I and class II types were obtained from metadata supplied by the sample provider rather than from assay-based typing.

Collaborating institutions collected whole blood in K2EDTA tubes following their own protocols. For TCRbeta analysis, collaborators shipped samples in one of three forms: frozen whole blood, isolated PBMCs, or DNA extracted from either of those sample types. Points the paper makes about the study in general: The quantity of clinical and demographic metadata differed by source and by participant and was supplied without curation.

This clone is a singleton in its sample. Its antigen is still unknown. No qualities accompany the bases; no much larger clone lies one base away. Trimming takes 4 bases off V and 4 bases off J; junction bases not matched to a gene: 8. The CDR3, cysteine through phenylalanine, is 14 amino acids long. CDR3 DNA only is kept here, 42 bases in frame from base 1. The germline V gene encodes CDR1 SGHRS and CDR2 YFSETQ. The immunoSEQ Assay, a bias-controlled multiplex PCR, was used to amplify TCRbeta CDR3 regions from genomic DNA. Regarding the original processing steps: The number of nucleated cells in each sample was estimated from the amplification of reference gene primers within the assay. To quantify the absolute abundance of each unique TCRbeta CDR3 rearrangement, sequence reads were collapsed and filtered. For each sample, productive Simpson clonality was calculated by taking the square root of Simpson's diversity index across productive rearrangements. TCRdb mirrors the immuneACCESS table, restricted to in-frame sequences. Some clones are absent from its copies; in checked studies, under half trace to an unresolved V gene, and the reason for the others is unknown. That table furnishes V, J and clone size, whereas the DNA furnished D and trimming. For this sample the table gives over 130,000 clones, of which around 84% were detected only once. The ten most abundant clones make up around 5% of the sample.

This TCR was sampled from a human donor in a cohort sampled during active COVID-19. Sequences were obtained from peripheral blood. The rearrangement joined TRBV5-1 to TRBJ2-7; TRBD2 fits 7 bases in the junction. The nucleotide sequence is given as TGCGCCAGCAGCCACCGGGACGGGAGGTACGAGCAGTACTTC. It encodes CASSHRDGRYEQYF.